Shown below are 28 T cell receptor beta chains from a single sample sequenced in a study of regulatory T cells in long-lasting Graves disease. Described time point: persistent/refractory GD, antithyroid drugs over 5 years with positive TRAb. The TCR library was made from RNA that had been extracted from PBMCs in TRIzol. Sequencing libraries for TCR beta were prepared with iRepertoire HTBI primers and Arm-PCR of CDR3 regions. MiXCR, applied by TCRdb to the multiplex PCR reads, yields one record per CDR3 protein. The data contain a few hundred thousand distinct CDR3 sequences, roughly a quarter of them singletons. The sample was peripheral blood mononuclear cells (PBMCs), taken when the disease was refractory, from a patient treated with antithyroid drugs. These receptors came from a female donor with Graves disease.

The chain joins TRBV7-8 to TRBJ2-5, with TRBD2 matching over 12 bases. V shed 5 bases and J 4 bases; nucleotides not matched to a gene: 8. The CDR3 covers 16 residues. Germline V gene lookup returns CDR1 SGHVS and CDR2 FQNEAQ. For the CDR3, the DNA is TGTGCCAGCAGCCCGCCCGGACTAGCGGGAAGAGAGACCCAGTACTTC. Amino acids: CASSPPGLAGRETQYF.

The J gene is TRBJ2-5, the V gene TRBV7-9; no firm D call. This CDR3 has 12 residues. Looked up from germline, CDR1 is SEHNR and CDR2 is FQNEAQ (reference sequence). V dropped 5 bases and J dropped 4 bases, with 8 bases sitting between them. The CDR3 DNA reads TGTGCCAGCAGCCAAGTCACAGAGACCCAGTACTTC. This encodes CASSQVTETQYF.

The CDR3 protein is CSARDPDRGVGEQYF. DNA for the CDR3: TGCAGTGCTAGAGACCCCGACAGGGGGGTAGGCGAGCAGTACTTC. This sequence joins TRBV20-1 and TRBJ2-7; TRBD1 aligns across 9 bases. The junction had 9 bases not matched to a gene; V was cut back by 0 bases and J by 6 bases. The germline V gene has CDR1 DFQATT and CDR2 SNEGSKA (reference sequence). The CDR3 runs to 15 residues.

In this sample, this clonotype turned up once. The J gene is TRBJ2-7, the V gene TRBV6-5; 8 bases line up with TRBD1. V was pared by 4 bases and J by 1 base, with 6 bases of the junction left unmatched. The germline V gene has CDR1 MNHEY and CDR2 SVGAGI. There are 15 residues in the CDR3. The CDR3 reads CASSSHRGTSYEQYF. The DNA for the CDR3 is TGTGCCAGCAGTTCGCACAGGGGGACATCCTACGAGCAGTACTTC.

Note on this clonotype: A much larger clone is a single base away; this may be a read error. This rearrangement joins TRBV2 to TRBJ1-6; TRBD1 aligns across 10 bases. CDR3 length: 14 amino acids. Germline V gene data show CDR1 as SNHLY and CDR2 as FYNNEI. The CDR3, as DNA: TGTTCCAGCAGTGGGGACAGGGGAGGTTCACCCCTCCACTTT. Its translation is CSSSGDRGGSPLHF.

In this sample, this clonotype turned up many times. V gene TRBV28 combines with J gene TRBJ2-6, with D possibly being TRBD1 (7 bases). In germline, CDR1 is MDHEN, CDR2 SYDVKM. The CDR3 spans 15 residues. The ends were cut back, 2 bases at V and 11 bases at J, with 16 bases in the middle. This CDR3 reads CASSLHSAGGYVLTF. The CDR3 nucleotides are TGTGCCAGCAGTTTACACTCGGCAGGGGGGTACGTCCTGACTTTC.

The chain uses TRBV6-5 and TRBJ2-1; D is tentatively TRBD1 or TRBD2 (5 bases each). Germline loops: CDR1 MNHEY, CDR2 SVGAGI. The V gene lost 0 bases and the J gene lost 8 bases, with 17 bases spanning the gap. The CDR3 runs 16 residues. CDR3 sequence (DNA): TGTGCCAGCAGTTACTCCGCCCGGGGTGGGGGTGATGAGCAGTTCTTC. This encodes CASSYSARGGGDEQFF.

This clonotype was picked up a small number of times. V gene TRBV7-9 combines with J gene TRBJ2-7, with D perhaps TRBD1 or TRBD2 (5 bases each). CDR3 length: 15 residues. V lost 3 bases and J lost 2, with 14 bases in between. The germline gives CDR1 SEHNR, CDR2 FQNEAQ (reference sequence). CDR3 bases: TGTGCCAGCAGCTTCGGGGACCAGTCCGCCTACGAGCAGTACTTC. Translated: CASSFGDQSAYEQYF.

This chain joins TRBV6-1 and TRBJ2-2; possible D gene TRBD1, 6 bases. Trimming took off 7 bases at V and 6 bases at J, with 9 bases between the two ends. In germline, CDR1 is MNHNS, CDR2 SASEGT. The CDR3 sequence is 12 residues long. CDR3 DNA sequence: TGTGCCAGCACCAGGGGCTCCGGGGAGCTGTTTTTT. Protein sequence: CASTRGSGELFF.

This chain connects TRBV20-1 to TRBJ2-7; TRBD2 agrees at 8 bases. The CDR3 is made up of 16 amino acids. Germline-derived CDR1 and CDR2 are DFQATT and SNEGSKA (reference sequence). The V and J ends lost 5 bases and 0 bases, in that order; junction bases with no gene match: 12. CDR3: CSASLGAGGYSYEQYF. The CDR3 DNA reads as TGCAGTGCTTCGCTGGGTGCGGGAGGATACTCCTACGAGCAGTACTTC.

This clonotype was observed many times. The chain's CDR3 is CASSRQEYEQYF. Written as DNA, the CDR3 is TGTGCCAGCAGCCGACAGGAGTACGAGCAGTACTTC. The rearrangement joins TRBV28 to TRBJ2-7, with a possible D match to TRBD1 (6 bases). The V end was cut by 6 bases, the J end by 4 bases, with 10 bases between. From germline, CDR1 is MDHEN and CDR2 SYDVKM. This CDR3 is 12 amino acids long.

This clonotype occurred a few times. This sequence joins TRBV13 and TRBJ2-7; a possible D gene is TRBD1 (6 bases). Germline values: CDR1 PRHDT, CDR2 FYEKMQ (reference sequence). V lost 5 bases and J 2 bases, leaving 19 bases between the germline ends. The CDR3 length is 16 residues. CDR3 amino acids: CASSVAIGQKTYEQYF. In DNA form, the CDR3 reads TGTGCCAGCAGCGTCGCGATCGGACAGAAAACCTACGAGCAGTACTTC.

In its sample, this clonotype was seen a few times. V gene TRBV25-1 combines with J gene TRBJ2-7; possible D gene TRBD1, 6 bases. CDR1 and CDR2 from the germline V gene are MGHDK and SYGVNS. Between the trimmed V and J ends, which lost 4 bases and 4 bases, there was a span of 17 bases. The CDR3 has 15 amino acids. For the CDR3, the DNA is TGTGCCAGCAGTGGGGTCCAGGGGATTCGGTACGAGCAGTACTTC. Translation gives CASSGVQGIRYEQYF.

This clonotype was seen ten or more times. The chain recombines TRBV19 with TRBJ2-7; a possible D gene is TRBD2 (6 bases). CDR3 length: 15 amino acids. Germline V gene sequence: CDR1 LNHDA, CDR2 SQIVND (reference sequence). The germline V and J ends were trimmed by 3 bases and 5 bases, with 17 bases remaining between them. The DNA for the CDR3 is TGTGCCAGTAGTATGTATGGGGGGAGTCGGAACGAGCAGTACTTC. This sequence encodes CASSMYGGSRNEQYF.

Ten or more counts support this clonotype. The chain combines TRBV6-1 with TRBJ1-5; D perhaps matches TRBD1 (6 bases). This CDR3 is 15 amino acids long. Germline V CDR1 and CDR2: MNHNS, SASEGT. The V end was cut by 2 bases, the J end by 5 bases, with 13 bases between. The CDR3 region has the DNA TGTGCCAGCAGTGAACGCAGGGGTGTATATCAGCCCCAGCATTTT. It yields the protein CASSERRGVYQPQHF.

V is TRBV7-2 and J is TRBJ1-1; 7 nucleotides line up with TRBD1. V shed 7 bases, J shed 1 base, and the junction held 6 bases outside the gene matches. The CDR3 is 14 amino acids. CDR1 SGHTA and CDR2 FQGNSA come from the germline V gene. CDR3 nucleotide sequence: TGTGCCAGCACCAAAGACAGGGCGAACACTGAAGCTTTCTTT. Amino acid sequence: CASTKDRANTEAFF.

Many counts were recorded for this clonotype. The CDR3 DNA sequence: TGTGCCAGCAGTGAAGTAAGGACAGACCGGGCTTTCTTT. Protein product: CASSEVRTDRAFF. The J gene is TRBJ1-1, the V gene TRBV6-1; a weak D match, TRBD1 (6 bases). The length of the CDR3 is 13 residues. V was pared by 1 base and J by 11 bases, with 14 bases between. Germline CDR1 MNHNS, CDR2 SASEGT.

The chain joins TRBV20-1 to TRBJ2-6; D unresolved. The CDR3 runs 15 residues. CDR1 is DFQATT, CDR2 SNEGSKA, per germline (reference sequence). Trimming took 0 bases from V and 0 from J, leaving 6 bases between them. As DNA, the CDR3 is TGCAGTGCTAGAGATATCAGCTCTGGGGCCAACGTCCTGACTTTC. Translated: CSARDISSGANVLTF.

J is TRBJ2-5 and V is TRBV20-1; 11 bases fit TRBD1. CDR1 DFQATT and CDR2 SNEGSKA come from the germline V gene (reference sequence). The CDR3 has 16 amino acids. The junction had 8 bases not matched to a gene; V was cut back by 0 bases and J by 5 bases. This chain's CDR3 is CSARDWTGGEWETQYF. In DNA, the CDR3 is TGCAGTGCTAGAGATTGGACAGGGGGCGAGTGGGAGACCCAGTACTTC.

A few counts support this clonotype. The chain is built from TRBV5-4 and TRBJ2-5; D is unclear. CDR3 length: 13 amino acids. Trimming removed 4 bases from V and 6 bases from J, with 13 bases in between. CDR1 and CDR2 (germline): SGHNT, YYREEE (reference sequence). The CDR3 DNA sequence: TGTGCCAGCAGCGCGGACCGTACTCAGACCCAGTACTTC. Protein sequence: CASSADRTQTQYF.

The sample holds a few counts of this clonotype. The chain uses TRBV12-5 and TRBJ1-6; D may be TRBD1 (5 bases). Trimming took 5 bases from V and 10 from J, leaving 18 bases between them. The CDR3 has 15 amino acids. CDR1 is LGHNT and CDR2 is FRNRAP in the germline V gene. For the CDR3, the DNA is TGTGCTAGTGGTACATCGGGACCCAAGAGATCACCCCTCCACTTT. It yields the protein CASGTSGPKRSPLHF.

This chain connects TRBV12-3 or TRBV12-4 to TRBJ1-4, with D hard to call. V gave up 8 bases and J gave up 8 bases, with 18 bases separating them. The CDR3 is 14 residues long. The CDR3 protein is CASASFVTKEKLFF. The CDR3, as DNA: TGTGCCAGCGCCTCGTTCGTTACGAAGGAAAAACTGTTTTTT.

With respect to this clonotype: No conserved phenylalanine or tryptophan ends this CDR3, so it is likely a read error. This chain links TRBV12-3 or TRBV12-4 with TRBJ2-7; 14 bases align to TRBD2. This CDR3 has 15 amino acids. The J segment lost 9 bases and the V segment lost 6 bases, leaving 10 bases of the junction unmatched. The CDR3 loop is CASSWGLAGDAGQYL. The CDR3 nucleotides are TGTGCCAGCAGCTGGGGACTAGCGGGAGATGCCGGGCAGTACCTC.

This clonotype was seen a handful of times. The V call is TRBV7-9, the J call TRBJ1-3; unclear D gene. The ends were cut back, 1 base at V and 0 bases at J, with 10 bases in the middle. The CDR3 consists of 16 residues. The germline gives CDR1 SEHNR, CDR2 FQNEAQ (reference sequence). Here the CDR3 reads CASSLGSTFSGNTIYF. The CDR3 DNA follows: TGTGCCAGCAGCTTAGGGTCAACCTTCTCTGGAAACACCATATATTTT.

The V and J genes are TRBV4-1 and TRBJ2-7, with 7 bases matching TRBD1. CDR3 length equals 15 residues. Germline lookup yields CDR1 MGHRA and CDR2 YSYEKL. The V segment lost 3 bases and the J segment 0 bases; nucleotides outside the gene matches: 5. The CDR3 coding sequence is TGCGCCAGCAGCCAGAACCGGGACAGCTCCTACGAGCAGTACTTC. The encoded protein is CASSQNRDSSYEQYF.

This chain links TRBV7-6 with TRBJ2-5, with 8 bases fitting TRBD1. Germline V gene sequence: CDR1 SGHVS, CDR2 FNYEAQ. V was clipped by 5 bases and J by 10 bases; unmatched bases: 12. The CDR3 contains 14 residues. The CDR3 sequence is CASSVRTGLEVQYF. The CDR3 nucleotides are TGTGCCAGCAGCGTGAGGACAGGGCTGGAGGTCCAGTACTTC.

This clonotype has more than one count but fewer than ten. CDR3 sequence: CASSRTGGLTEAFF. The CDR3 region has the DNA TGTGCCAGTAGTAGAACAGGGGGCCTCACTGAAGCTTTCTTT. This chain connects TRBV19 to TRBJ1-1, with 9 bases identical to TRBD1. CDR1 and CDR2 (germline): LNHDA, SQIVND (reference sequence). The CDR3 contains 14 residues. The junction had 4 bases not matched to a gene; V was cut back by 4 bases and J by 4 bases.

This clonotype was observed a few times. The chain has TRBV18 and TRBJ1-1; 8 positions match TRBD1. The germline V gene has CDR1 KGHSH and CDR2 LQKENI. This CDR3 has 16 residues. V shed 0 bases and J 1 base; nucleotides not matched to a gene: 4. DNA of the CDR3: TGTGCCAGCTCACCACCGTATGACAGGGGGAACACTGAAGCTTTCTTT. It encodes CASSPPYDRGNTEAFF.